Sequencing of this T cell receptor beta chain was carried out in a study of cytomegalovirus exposure and HLA in healthy donors. Study results and limitations: Per a prior analysis, the majority of TCR beta V segments were productive roughly 87% or roughly 30% of the time.

The germline gives CDR1 SGHDT, CDR2 YYEEEE. This CDR3 is 15 amino acids long. The V end lost 4 bases, the J end lost 5 bases, and 18 bases lay between the germline ends. Use of 60 Vbeta and 13 Jbeta primers characterized the PCR. Here immunoSEQ multiplex PCR was the method, and the copy in TCRdb shows in-frame clones only, minus some. The table includes approximately 140,000 clones, approximately 86% detected once. About this clone itself: The antigen is undetermined.

The sequencing input was PBMCs. The sequence came from a boy between 10 and 17 years old in good health and CMV-seronegative. V is TRBV5-6 and J is TRBJ1-1; tentative D call: TRBD1 (5 bases). This CDR3 is CASSGGVWEGTEAFF. In nucleotides, the CDR3 is TGTGCCAGCAGCGGGGGGGTGTGGGAGGGGACTGAAGCTTTCTTT.